This paragraph covers one T cell receptor beta chain sequence. What it binds is unknown. This sample is drawn from a study of blood T cells in healthy people across ages. The CDR3 sequence is 12 residues long. V was clipped by 6 bases and J by 5 bases, with 10 bases between them. CDR1 is SGHVS, CDR2 FNYEAQ, per germline. PCR was performed a second time for about 6 to 12 cycles using a sample-barcoded 5' primer and a J-beta primer mix. Each single sample gave us at least 2.5 million CDR3-containing paired-end reads. Via MiXCR, TCRdb re-called the 5' RACE reads, giving one row per CDR3 protein. The profile shows hundreds of thousands of distinct CDR3 sequences, about 24% of them singletons. Staff drew around 10 milliliters of peripheral blood from each donor. Findings of the study overall: Fewer expanded clones and more diversity marked long-lived versus aged donors.

This same sample was also part of a study on T cells of mothers and their children. That study adds: Mothers gave over 9.5 million TCR beta CDR3 reads each, and children 3 million to 3.5 million each.

This sequence originates from a boy younger than 18 in good health. The chain employs TRBV7-6 and TRBJ2-5; D not resolved. The specimen was blood. CDR3 protein: CASSIMEETQYF. CDR3 coding DNA: TGTGCCAGCAGTATTATGGAGGAGACCCAGTACTTC.